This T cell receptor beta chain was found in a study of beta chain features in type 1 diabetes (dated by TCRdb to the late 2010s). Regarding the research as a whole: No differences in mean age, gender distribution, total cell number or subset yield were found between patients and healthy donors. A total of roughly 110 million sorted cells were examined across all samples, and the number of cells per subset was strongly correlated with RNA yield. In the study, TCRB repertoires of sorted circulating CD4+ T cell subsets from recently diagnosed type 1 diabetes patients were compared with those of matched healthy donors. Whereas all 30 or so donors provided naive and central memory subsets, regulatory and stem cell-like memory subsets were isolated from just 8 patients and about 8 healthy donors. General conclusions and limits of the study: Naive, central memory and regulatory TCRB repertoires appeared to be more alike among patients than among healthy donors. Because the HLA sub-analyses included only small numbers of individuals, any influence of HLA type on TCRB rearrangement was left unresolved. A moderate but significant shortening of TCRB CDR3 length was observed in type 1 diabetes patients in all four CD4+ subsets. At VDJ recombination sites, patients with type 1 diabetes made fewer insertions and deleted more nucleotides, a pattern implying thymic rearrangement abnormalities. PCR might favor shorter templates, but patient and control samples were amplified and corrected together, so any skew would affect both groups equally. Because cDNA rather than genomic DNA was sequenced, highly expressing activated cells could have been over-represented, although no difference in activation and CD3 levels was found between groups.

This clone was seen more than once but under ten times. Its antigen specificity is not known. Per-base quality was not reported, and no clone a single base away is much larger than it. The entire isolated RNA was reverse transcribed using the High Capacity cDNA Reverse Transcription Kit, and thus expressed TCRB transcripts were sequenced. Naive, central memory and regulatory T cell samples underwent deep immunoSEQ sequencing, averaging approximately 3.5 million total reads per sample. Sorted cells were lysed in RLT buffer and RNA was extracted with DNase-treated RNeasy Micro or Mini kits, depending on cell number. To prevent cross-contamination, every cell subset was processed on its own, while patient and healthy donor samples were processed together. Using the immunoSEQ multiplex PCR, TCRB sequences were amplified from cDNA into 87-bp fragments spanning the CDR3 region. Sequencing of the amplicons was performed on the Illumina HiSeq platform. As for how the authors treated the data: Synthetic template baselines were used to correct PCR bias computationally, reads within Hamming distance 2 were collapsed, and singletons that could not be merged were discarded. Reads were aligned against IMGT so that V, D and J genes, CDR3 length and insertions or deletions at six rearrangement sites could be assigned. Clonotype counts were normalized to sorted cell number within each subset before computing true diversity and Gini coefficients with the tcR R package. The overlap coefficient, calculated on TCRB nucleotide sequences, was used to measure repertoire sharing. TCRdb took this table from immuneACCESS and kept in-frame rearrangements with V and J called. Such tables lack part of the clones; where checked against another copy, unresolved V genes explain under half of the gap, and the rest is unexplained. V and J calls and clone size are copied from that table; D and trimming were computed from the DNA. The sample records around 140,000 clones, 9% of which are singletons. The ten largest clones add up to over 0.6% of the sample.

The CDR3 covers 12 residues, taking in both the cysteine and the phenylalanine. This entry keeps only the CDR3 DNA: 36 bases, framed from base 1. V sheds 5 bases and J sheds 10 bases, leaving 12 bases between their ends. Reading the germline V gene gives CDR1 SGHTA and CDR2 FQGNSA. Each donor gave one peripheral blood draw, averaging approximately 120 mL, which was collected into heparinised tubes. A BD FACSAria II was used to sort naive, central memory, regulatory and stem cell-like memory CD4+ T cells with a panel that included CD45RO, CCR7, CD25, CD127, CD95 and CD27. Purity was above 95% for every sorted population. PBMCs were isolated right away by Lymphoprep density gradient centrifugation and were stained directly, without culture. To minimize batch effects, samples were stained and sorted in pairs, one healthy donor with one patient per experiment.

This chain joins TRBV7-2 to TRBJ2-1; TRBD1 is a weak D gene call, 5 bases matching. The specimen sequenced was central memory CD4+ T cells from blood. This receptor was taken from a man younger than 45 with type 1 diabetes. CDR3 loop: CASSQRPGEQFF. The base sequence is TGTGCCAGCAGCCAGAGACCAGGGGAGCAGTTCTTC.